The sequence of this T cell receptor (beta chain) was determined in a study of T cells in localized non-small cell lung cancer. Study-level findings and limits: Sequencing involved a lone tumor region, leaving heterogeneity possible. Higher blood T cell density went with longer overall survival. Highest T cell clonality was seen in uninvolved adjacent lung, surpassing that measured in tumor. Appearances in adjacent lung were noted for a median approximately 50 of the top 100 tumor clones.

Remarks on this clone: Its matching antigen is unknown.

Assay used: immunoSEQ multiplex PCR; TCRdb lists only in-frame clones, some missing. There are around 50,000 clones in the sample; around 86% occur only once, and less than 6% lies in the top ten. Between the trimmed V and J ends, which lost 4 bases and 9 bases, there was a span of 10 bases. The germline gives CDR1 MNHEY, CDR2 SVGAGI. This CDR3 spans 13 amino acids. The genes are TRBV6-5 and TRBJ1-6; no firm D call. This TCR derives from a woman between 40 and 69 years old with stage I lung adenocarcinoma. This specimen consisted of peripheral blood, obtained before any cancer treatment. The CDR3 DNA sequence: TGTGCCAGCAGTTTTCAGACGGGTTCACCCCTCCACTTT. Translated: CASSFQTGSPLHF.